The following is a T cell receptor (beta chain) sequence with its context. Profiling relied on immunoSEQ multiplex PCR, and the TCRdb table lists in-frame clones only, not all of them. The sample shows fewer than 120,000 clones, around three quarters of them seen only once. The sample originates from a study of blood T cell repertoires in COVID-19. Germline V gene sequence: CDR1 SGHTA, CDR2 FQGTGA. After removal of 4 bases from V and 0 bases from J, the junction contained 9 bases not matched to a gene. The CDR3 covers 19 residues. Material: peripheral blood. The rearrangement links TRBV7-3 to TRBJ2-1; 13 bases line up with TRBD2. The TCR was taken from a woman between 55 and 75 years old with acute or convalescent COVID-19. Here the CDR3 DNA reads TGTGCCAGCAGCTCGACGGGACTAGCGGGGACCAGCTCCTACAATGAGCAGTTCTTC. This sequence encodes CASSSTGLAGTSSYNEQFF.